One and the same sample provided the 12 T cell receptor beta chains below, sequenced in a study of shared clonotypes between healthy human individuals (dated by TCRdb to about 2020). Library preparation was by the immunoSEQ multiplex PCR assay. As stored in TCRdb, this immuneACCESS dataset retains in-frame rearrangements with V and J assigned. A fraction of the clones does not appear; measured against another copy, unresolved V genes explain less than half of the discrepancy, and the remainder lacks a known reason. A total of more than 900,000 clones appear in this sample, around 78% of them only once. Roughly 0.65% of the sample comes from the top ten. The sequenced sample consisted of memory CD4+ T cells from PBMCs. According to the study, the label for this sample's cell subset or site signals: CD45RA-negative fraction. These receptors all come from a man aged 18 to 35 in good health. Some clones in this sample may be carry-over from other donors' samples.

The gene calls are TRBV6-5 and TRBJ1-5, with a tentative D call TRBD1 (5 bases). This CDR3 region has 14 residues. Trimming cost V 5 bases and J 8 bases, with 16 bases left between them. Germline lookup yields CDR1 MNHEY and CDR2 SVGAGI. The CDR3 loop is CASSMGWGIEPQHF. The CDR3 nucleotides read TGTGCCAGCAGTATGGGTTGGGGGATAGAGCCCCAGCATTTT.

At least ten counts were recorded for this clone. The same CDR3 arises from other DNA sequences in this sample as well. This chain connects TRBV30 to TRBJ1-2, with 7 bases that match TRBD1. From germline, CDR1 is GTSNPN and CDR2 SVGIG (reference sequence). V lost 0 bases to trimming and J lost 7 bases; unmatched junction nucleotides: 5. The CDR3 runs to 13 residues. As DNA, the CDR3 is TGTGCCTGGAGTGTAGGAGGGGGCGGTGGCTACACCTTC. This encodes CAWSVGGGGGYTF.

The chain employs TRBV2 and TRBJ2-3; the D call may be TRBD1 or TRBD2 (5 bases each). This CDR3 has 14 residues. The germline gives CDR1 SNHLY, CDR2 FYNNEI. Trimming stripped 6 bases from V and 2 bases from J, with 12 bases between. CDR3 protein: CASSRGPSTDTQYF. CDR3 coding DNA: TGTGCCAGCAGCCGGGGACCCTCCACAGATACGCAGTATTTT.

This clone was detected only a few times. V is TRBV19 and J is TRBJ1-2; TRBD1 might be the D (5 bases). Germline assignment: CDR1 LNHDA and CDR2 SQIVND (reference sequence). The CDR3 length is 13 residues. V lost 9 bases and J lost 4, with 15 bases in between. The CDR3 loop reads CASRNGAAYGYTF. CDR3 nucleotides: TGTGCCAGCAGAAATGGGGCTGCCTATGGCTACACCTTC.

V gene TRBV21-1 combines with J gene TRBJ2-2. TRBV21-1 is given as a pseudogene. CDR3 length equals 18 residues. The DNA of the CDR3 is TGTGCCAGCAGCAAAGTAGGGGACCCAAAAACGAACACCGGGGAGCTGTTTTTT. This codes for CASSKVGDPKTNTGELFF.

This chain uses TRBV28 with TRBJ2-3; 7 bases match TRBD2. The ends lost 2 bases at V and 11 bases at J; junction bases unmatched: 10. Germline V lookup: CDR1 MDHEN, CDR2 SYDVKM. This CDR3 region has 14 residues. CDR3 DNA: TGTGCCAGCAGTTTAATGCGGGAGTTCCTAGGGCAGTATTTT. Translating it yields CASSLMREFLGQYF.

This chain links TRBV28 with TRBJ2-7; 8 bases fit TRBD2. The CDR3 runs to 16 residues. The germline V gene has CDR1 MDHEN and CDR2 SYDVKM. With V trimmed by 4 bases and J by 7 bases, 15 bases remained unmatched. CDR3 loop: CASSSPTFGGAGEQYF. CDR3 bases: TGTGCCAGCAGTTCCCCTACGTTCGGGGGGGCAGGTGAGCAGTACTTC.

The V and J genes are TRBV5-4 and TRBJ1-4; 8 bases are shared with TRBD1. Trimming at V came to 4 bases and at J to 7 bases, leaving 9 bases not matched to a gene. Germline V gives CDR1 SGHNT, CDR2 YYREEE (reference sequence). The CDR3 loop spans 15 amino acids. The CDR3 spells CASSTRQGMGEKLFF. The CDR3 DNA follows: TGTGCCAGCAGCACCAGACAGGGGATGGGTGAAAAACTGTTTTTT.

This clone was recorded at least ten times. The V and J genes are TRBV5-1 and TRBJ2-1; 13 positions agree with TRBD2. Germline values: CDR1 SGHRS, CDR2 YFSETQ. The trim removed 6 bases at V and 3 bases at J, leaving 9 bases unmatched. The CDR3 runs to 17 residues. The CDR3 is CASIAGTSGTFYNEQFF. CDR3 nucleotide sequence: TGCGCCAGCATCGCGGGGACTAGCGGGACGTTCTACAATGAGCAGTTCTTC. Combining the CDR3 with reference TRBV5-1 and TRBJ2-1 gives the whole variable domain KAGVTQTPRYLIKTRGQQVTLSCSPISGHRSVSWYQQTPGQGLQFLFEYFSETQRNKGNFPGRFSGRQFSNSRSEMNVSTLELGDSALYLCASIAGTSGTFYNEQFFGPGTRLTVL.

The chain uses TRBV27 and TRBJ1-5, with D unresolved. The germline gives CDR1 MNHEY, CDR2 SMNVEV (reference sequence). With 0 bases removed from V and 2 bases from J, the gap between germline ends came to 11 bases. There are 16 residues in the CDR3. The CDR3 sequence is CASSLSGRNGNQPQHF. CDR3 DNA: TGTGCCAGCAGTTTATCCGGCAGGAACGGCAATCAGCCCCAGCATTTT.

The chain employs TRBV6-1 and TRBJ2-7, with 9 bases fitting TRBD1. The V gene's germline CDR1 is MNHNS and CDR2 SASEGT. V lost 6 bases to trimming and J lost 4 bases; unmatched junction nucleotides: 10. The CDR3 covers 15 residues. The CDR3 nucleotides are TGTGCCAGCAGATCTACCGGGACAGGGTGGTACGAGCAGTACTTC. This sequence encodes CASRSTGTGWYEQYF.

The V call is TRBV21-1, the J call TRBJ1-1; no check of the table's D call, TRBD1, against the DNA was made. TRBV21-1 is noted as a pseudogene. CDR3 length: 16 residues. The CDR3 sequence is CASSTDGQIGDTEAFF. Written as DNA, the CDR3 is TGTGCCAGCAGCACCGATGGACAAATTGGTGACACTGAAGCTTTCTTT.